Each of the 7 T cell receptor beta chains below was sequenced from the same sample in a study of blood T cell repertoires in COVID-19 (dated by TCRdb to about 2020). Library preparation employed the immunoSEQ multiplex PCR assay. The table was pulled from immuneACCESS by TCRdb, which kept in-frame rearrangements only. Such tables lose some clones; where checked, under half of the loss comes from unresolved V genes, and the rest has no known cause. The sample has approximately 97,000 clones on record, around nine tenths of them singletons. The ten largest account for about 1.7% of the sample. The sample comprised peripheral blood. The receptors originated from a man in his 60s with acute or convalescent COVID-19.

J is TRBJ1-1 and V is TRBV5-6; tentatively, D is TRBD1 (6 bases). V was shortened by 7 bases and J by 1 base, with 11 bases between the two germline ends. This CDR3 comprises 13 residues. The germline V gene has CDR1 SGHDT and CDR2 YYEEEE. The CDR3 DNA follows: TGTGCCAGCCACGGACAGCCGAACACTGAAGCTTTCTTT. Translating gives CASHGQPNTEAFF.

This clone has a handful of counts. The DNA for the CDR3 is TGTGCCACCAGACAGGGGACAGCTGGAAACACCATATATTTT. Translation gives CATRQGTAGNTIYF. The rearrangement links TRBV15 to TRBJ1-3, with 7 nucleotides matching TRBD1. V was clipped by 6 bases and J by 2 bases; unmatched bases: 4. Per the germline V gene, CDR1 is LNHNV and CDR2 is YYDKDF (reference sequence). The CDR3 is 14 amino acids.

The chain combines TRBV18 with TRBJ2-5; 13 positions match TRBD2. Trimming removed 5 bases from V and 4 bases from J; junction bases left unmatched: 4. The CDR3 runs to 15 residues. Germline-derived CDR1 and CDR2 are KGHSH and LQKENI. Here the CDR3 reads CASSARLAGGETQYF. CDR3 in DNA: TGTGCCAGCTCAGCTCGACTAGCGGGGGGAGAGACCCAGTACTTC.

The rearrangement uses TRBV18 and TRBJ1-5; 9 bases fit TRBD1. Trimming at V came to 6 bases and at J to 1 base, leaving 7 bases not matched to a gene. Germline V gene data show CDR1 as KGHSH and CDR2 as LQKENI. The CDR3 is 16 residues long. CDR3 in amino acids: CASSSNRGQSNQPQHF. The CDR3 DNA reads as TGTGCCAGCTCTTCGAACAGGGGGCAAAGCAATCAGCCCCAGCATTTT.

The chain combines TRBV6-5 with TRBJ1-1, with D possibly TRBD1 on 6 matching bases. The CDR3 has 14 residues. Germline CDR1 is MNHEY and CDR2 is SVGAGI. V was pared by 2 bases and J by 4 bases, with 11 bases between. Here the CDR3 DNA reads TGTGCCAGCAGTTACGTTTCAGGGGCCACTGAAGCTTTCTTT. Protein: CASSYVSGATEAFF.

The V and J genes are TRBV6-5 and TRBJ2-5; possibly TRBD1 for D (6 bases). This CDR3 region has 14 residues. In germline, CDR1 is MNHEY, CDR2 SVGAGI. Trimming removed 2 bases from V and 2 bases from J, with 9 bases in between. The CDR3 DNA reads TGTGCCAGCAGTTACGGTGACAGGCAAGAGACCCAGTACTTC. It is translated as CASSYGDRQETQYF.

This clone showed up just once. This chain links TRBV30 with TRBJ1-2, with TRBD1 identical over 7 bases. Germline CDR1 reads GTSNPN; CDR2 reads SVGIG (reference sequence). The CDR3 contains 13 residues. J lost 5 bases, V lost 3 bases, and 6 bases had no gene match. CDR3 DNA: TGTGCCTGGAGCCGGGACAGAAAATATGGCTACACCTTC. Its translation is CAWSRDRKYGYTF.